This TCR beta chain was recorded in a study of response to subunit inactivated influenza vaccine. Whole-study findings and limits: Each seasonal influenza vaccination, the authors suggested, recruits few new T cells.

TCRdb re-called the RT-PCR reads with MiXCR, one entry per CDR3 protein. The table has hundreds of thousands of distinct CDR3 sequences, approximately 15% seen once; the top ten hold less than 4%. Note on this clonotype: Its antigen is unidentified.

The CDR3 sequence is 14 residues long. The germline V gene has CDR1 MNHEY and CDR2 SMNVEV (reference sequence). The V end was cut by 6 bases, the J end by 0 bases, with 6 bases between. The sequencing here drew on CD4+ T cells sorted from PBMCs, taken roughly 24 months after vaccination. This receptor was obtained from a man in his fifties or sixties who received an inactivated influenza vaccine. This chain uses TRBV27 with TRBJ1-6, with D uncertain. CDR3 in DNA: TGTGCCAGCAGCACGAGCTCCTATAATTCACCCCTCCACTTT. Translation gives CASSTSSYNSPLHF.